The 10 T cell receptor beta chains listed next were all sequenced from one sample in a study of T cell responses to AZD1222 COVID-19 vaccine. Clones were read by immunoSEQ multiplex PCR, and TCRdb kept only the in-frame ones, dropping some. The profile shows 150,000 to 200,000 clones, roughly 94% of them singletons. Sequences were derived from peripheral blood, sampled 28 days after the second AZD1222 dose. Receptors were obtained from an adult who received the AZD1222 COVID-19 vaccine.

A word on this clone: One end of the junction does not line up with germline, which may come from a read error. The CDR3 DNA reads as TGTGCCAGCAGTGCGGGACAATATTCGCCCCTCCACTTT. This encodes CASSAGQYSPLHF. The chain is built from TRBV28 and TRBJ1-6, with D possibly being TRBD1 (6 bases). The CDR3 totals 13 residues. CDR1 is MDHEN and CDR2 is SYDVKM in the germline V gene.

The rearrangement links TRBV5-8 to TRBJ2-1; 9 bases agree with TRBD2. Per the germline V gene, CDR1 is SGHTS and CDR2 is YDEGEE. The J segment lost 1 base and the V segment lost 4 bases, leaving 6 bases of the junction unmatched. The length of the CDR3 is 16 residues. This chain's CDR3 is CASSLLAGESYNEQFF. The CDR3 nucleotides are TGTGCCAGCAGCCTATTAGCGGGAGAGTCCTACAATGAGCAGTTCTTC.

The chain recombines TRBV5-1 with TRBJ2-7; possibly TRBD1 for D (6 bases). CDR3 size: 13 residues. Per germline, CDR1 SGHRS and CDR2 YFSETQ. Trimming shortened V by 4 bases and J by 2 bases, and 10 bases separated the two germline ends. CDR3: CASSIGGTYEQYF. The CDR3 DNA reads TGCGCCAGCAGCATAGGGGGAACCTACGAGCAGTACTTC. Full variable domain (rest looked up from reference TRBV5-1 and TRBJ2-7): KAGVTQTPRYLIKTRGQQVTLSCSPISGHRSVSWYQQTPGQGLQFLFEYFSETQRNKGNFPGRFSGRQFSNSRSEMNVSTLELGDSALYLCASSIGGTYEQYFGPGTRLTVT.

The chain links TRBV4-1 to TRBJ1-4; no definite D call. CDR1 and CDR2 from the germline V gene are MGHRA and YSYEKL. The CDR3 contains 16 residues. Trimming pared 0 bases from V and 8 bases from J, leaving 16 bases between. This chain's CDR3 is CASSQDLTANHEKLFF. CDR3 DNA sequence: TGCGCCAGCAGCCAAGATCTCACGGCCAACCACGAAAAACTGTTTTTT.

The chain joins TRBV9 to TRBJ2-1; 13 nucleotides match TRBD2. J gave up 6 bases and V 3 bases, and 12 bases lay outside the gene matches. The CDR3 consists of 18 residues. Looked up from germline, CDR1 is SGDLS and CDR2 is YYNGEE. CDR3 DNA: TGTGCCAGCAGCGCAAAAGGGGTGGGACTAGCGGGGCCCAATGAGCAGTTCTTC. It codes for CASSAKGVGLAGPNEQFF.

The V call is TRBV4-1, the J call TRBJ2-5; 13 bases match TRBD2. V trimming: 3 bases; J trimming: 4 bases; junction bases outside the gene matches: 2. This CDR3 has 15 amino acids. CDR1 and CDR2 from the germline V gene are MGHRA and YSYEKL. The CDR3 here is CASSHTSGRGETQYF. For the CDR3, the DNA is TGCGCCAGCAGCCATACTAGCGGGAGGGGAGAGACCCAGTACTTC.

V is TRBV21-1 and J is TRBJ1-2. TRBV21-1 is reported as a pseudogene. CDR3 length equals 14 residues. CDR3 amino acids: CASSPANVWFRAEF. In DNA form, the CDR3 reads TGTGCCAGCAGCCCAGCGAATGTTTGGTTTAGGGCAGAATTC.

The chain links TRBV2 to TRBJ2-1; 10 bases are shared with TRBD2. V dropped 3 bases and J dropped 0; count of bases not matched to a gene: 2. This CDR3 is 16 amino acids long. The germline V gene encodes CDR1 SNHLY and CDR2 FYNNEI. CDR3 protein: CASSDASGSSYNEQFF. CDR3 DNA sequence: TGTGCCAGCAGTGATGCTAGCGGGAGCTCCTACAATGAGCAGTTCTTC.

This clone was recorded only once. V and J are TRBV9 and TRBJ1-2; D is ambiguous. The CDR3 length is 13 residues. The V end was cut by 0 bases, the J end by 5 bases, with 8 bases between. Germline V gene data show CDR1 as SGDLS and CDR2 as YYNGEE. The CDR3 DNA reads TGTGCCAGCAGCGTAGACAGCAGTTATGGCTACACCTTC. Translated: CASSVDSSYGYTF. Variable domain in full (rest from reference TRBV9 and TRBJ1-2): DSGVTQTPKHLITATGQRVTLRCSPRSGDLSVYWYQQSLDQGLQFLIQYYNGEERAKGNILERFSAQQFPDLHSELNLSSLELGDSALYFCASSVDSSYGYTFGSGTRLTVV.

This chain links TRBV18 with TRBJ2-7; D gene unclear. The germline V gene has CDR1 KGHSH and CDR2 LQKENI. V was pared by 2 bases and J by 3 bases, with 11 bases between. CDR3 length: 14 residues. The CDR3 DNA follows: TGTGCCAGCTCACCAGAGGTACGAGGCTACGAGCAGTACTTC. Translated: CASSPEVRGYEQYF.